This T cell receptor (beta chain) was retrieved from a study of shared T cell receptors in the human thymus. Profiled with immunoSEQ multiplex PCR; TCRdb holds only in-frame clones, not every one. The sample has about 380,000 clones, more than 85% seen once. The germline V gene has CDR1 SGHAT and CDR2 FQNNGV. The J segment lost 6 bases and the V segment lost 5 bases, leaving 6 bases of the junction unmatched. CDR3 length: 14 residues. The specimen was thymocytes. The sequence derives from a human donor. The V gene is TRBV11-2, the J gene TRBJ2-7; 11 nucleotides align to TRBD1. CDR3 in amino acids: CASSQGQGAGEQYF. CDR3 nucleotide sequence: TGTGCCAGCAGCCAAGGACAGGGGGCAGGCGAGCAGTACTTC.